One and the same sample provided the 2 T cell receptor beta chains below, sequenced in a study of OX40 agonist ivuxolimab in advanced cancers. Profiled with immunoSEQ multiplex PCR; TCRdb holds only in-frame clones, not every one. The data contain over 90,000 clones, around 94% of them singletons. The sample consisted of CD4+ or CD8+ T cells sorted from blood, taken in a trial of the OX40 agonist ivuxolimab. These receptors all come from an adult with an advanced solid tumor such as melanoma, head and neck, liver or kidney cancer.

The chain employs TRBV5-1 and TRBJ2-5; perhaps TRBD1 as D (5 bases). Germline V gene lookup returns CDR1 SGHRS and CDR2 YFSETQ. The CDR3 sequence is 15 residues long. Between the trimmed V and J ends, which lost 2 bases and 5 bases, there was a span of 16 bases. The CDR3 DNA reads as TGCGCCAGCAGCTTTGCGGCAGGGTATTTTGAGACCCAGTACTTC. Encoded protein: CASSFAAGYFETQYF. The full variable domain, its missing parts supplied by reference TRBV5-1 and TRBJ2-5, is KAGVTQTPRYLIKTRGQQVTLSCSPISGHRSVSWYQQTPGQGLQFLFEYFSETQRNKGNFPGRFSGRQFSNSRSEMNVSTLELGDSALYLCASSFAAGYFETQYFGPGTRLLVL.

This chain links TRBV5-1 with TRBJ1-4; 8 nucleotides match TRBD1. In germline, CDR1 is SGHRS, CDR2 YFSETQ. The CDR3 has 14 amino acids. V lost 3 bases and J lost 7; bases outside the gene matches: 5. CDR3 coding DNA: TGCGCCAGCAGCTCCGGGACAGGACCTGAAAAACTGTTTTTT. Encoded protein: CASSSGTGPEKLFF. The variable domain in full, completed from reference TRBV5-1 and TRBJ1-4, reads KAGVTQTPRYLIKTRGQQVTLSCSPISGHRSVSWYQQTPGQGLQFLFEYFSETQRNKGNFPGRFSGRQFSNSRSEMNVSTLELGDSALYLCASSSGTGPEKLFFGSGTQLSVL.